This TCR beta chain was captured by sequencing in a study of blood T cell dynamics during melanoma immunotherapy. Specified time point: pre-treatment baseline. Germline values: CDR1 SGHVS, CDR2 FNYEAQ. Trimming took 4 bases from V and 7 from J; bases not matched to a gene: 8. There are 16 residues in the CDR3. Clones were read by immunoSEQ multiplex PCR, and TCRdb kept only the in-frame ones, dropping some. The data contain roughly 17,000 clones, roughly 80% of them singletons. The sequencing here drew on blood, taken from a patient treated with checkpoint blockade. This sequence was found in a human donor with melanoma. V and J are TRBV7-6 and TRBJ2-7; 15 nucleotides line up with TRBD2. The CDR3 nucleotides are TGTGCCAGCAGCTCCGGACTAGCGGGAGGGCCGGGTGAGCAGTACTTC. This encodes CASSSGLAGGPGEQYF.